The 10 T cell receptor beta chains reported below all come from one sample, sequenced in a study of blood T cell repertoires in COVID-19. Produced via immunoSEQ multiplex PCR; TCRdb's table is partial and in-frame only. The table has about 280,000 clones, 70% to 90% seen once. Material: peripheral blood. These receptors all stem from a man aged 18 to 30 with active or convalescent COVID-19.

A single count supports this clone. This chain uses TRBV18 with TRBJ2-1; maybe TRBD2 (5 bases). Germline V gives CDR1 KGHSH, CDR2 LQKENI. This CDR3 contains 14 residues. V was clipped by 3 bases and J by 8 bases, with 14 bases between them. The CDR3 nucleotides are TGTGCCAGCTCACCGGAAGGACTGTGGTATGAGCAGTTCTTC. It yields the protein CASSPEGLWYEQFF.

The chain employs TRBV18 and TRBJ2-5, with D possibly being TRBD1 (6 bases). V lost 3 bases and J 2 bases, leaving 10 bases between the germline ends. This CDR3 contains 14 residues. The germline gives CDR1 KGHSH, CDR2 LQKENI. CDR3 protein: CASSPDSPQETQYF. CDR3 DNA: TGTGCCAGCTCACCGGACAGTCCTCAAGAGACCCAGTACTTC. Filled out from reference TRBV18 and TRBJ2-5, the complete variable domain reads NAGVMQNPRHLVRRRGQEARLRCSPMKGHSHVYWYRQLPEEGLKFMVYLQKENIIDESGMPKERFSAEFPKEGPSILRIQQVVRGDSAAYFCASSPDSPQETQYFGPGTRLLVL.

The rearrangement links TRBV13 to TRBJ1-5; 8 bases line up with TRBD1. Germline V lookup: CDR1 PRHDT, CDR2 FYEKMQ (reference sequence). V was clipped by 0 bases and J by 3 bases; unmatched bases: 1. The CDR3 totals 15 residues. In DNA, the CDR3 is TGTGCCAGCAGCTTAGGCAGGGGGCTCAATCAGCCCCAGCATTTT. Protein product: CASSLGRGLNQPQHF.

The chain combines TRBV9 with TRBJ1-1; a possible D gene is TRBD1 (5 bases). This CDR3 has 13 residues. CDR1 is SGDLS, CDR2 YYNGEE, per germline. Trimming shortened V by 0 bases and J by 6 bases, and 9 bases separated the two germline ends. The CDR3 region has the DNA TGTGCCAGCAGCGTAGAGGGGAAAGCTGAAGCTTTCTTT. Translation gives CASSVEGKAEAFF.

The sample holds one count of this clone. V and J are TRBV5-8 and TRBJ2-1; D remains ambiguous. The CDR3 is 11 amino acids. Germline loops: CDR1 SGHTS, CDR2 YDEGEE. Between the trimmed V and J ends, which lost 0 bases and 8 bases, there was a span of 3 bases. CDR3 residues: CASSLAYEQFF. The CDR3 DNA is TGTGCCAGCAGCTTGGCATATGAGCAGTTCTTC.

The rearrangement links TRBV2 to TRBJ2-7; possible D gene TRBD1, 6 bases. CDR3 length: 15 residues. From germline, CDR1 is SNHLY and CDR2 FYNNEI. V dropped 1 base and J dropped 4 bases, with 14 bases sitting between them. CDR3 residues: CASSEVAGETYEQYF. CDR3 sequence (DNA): TGTGCCAGCAGTGAAGTTGCAGGGGAGACGTACGAGCAGTACTTC.

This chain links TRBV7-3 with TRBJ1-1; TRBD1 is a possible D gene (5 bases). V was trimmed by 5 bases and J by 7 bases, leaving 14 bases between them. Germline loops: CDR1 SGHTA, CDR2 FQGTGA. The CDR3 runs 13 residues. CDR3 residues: CASSALGGIEAFF. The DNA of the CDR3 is TGTGCCAGCAGCGCTCTCGGGGGGATTGAAGCTTTCTTT.

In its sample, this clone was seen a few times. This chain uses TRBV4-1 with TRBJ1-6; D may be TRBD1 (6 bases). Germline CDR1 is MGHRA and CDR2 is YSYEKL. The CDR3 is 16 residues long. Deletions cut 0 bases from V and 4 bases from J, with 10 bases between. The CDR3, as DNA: TGCGCCAGCAGCCAAGATAGGCAGGGGTATAATTCACCCCTCCACTTT. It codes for CASSQDRQGYNSPLHF.

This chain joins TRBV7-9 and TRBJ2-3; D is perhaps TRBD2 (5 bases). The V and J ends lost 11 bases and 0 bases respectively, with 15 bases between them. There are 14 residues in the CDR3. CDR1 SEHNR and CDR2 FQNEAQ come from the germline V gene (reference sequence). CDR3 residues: CAAWRFTSTDTQYF. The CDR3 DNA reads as TGTGCCGCTTGGAGGTTTACTAGCACAGATACGCAGTATTTT.

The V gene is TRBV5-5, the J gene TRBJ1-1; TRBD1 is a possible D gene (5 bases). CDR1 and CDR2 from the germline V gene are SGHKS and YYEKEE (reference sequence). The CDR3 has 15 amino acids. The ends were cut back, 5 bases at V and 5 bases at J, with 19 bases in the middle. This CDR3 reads CASSPATGHVTEAFF. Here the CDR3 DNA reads TGTGCCAGCAGTCCAGCCACAGGCCATGTTACTGAAGCTTTCTTT.